The entry that follows covers one T cell receptor beta chain sequence. In the authors' workflow: Estimation of nucleated cell counts was performed using reference gene primer amplification. Produced via immunoSEQ multiplex PCR; TCRdb's table is partial and in-frame only. V and J calls plus clone size are reproduced from that table; the DNA served to infer D and trimming. The repertoire holds roughly 70,000 clones, with approximately 75% as singletons. Trimming took 2 bases from V and 7 from J; bases not matched to a gene: 2. From germline, CDR1 is SGHVS and CDR2 FQNEAQ. The CDR3 has 13 amino acids. The data were taken from a study of blood T cell repertoires in COVID-19. For the study at large: Both acute and convalescent COVID-19 samples were obtained from the United States, Italy and Spain. Sources were T cells, B-cell-depleted T cells, or PBMCs; the material itself was cDNA or gDNA.

Sequences were obtained from peripheral blood. The clonotype originates from a woman in her sixties or seventies with acute or convalescent COVID-19. This chain joins TRBV7-8 and TRBJ2-1; 7 bases align to TRBD1. The CDR3 sequence: CASSLIRGNEQFF. In DNA, the CDR3 is TGTGCCAGCAGCTTAATCAGGGGGAATGAGCAGTTCTTC.